This TCR beta chain originates from a study of blood T cell repertoires in COVID-19 (dated by TCRdb to 2019 to 2021). In the study overall: Samples from collaborators originated in the United States, Italy and Spain and spanned both the acute and convalescent phases of COVID-19. The sample metadata nearly always contained a de-identified subject ID, COVID-19 status, age in years and sex. A freely available public database, intended as a resource for researchers studying the immune response to SARS-CoV-2, is where the repertoires were released. Where available, HLA class I and class II types were obtained from metadata supplied by the sample provider rather than from assay-based typing. Deeply sampled blood TCRbeta repertoires from subjects exposed to, actively infected with, or recovered from COVID-19 were included in the dataset. Samples came from the ongoing ImmuneRACE study (first 160 participants) plus 1,254 subjects from 6 global collaborators. The prospective study material was composed of cDNA or gDNA derived from T cells, B-cell-depleted T cells, or PBMCs. The full study reports these points: Clinical and demographic metadata were provided uncurated, with the amount varying by source and participant.

The count of this clone is one. What this receptor recognizes is not known. Per-base qualities were not stored, and no clone one base away is much larger. CDR1 and CDR2, per the germline V gene, are MNHEY and SVGAGI. V was cut back by 2 bases and J by 3 bases, leaving a gap of 7 bases between them. CDR3 length: 13 amino acids, cysteine to phenylalanine. Of all the DNA, just the CDR3 is kept, 39 bases in frame from base 1. TCRbeta CDR3 regions were amplified from genomic DNA by means of the immunoSEQ Assay, a bias-controlled multiplex PCR. The study's own analysis went as follows. Within the assay, amplification of reference gene primers was used to estimate how many nucleated cells each sample contained. Sequence reads were collapsed and filtered to measure the absolute abundance of every unique TCRbeta CDR3 rearrangement. For each sample, productive Simpson clonality was calculated as the square root of Simpson's diversity index across productive rearrangements. As stored in TCRdb, this immuneACCESS dataset retains in-frame rearrangements with V and J assigned. A fraction of the clones does not appear; measured against another copy, unresolved V genes explain less than half of the discrepancy, and the remainder lacks a known reason. The V and J calls and clone size were taken over from that table, and D and trimming were inferred from the DNA. This sample holds about 150,000 clones; around 87% were observed only once. Jointly, the top ten make up around an eighth of the sample.

In Seattle, one collaborating source enrolled patients while the infection was active and tracked those patients longitudinally over the course of disease. The collaborating institutions used their own protocols to collect whole blood in K2EDTA tubes. For TCRbeta analysis, collaborators shipped samples as frozen whole blood, isolated PBMCs, or DNA extracted from either of those sample types. This sequence uses TRBV6-5 and TRBJ1-2, with an unclear D gene assignment. This TCR was recovered from a man younger than 35 with COVID-19, enrolled during active disease. Sequenced input: peripheral blood. The DNA reads TGTGCCAGCAGTTACGGCGGATACTATGGCTACACCTTC. Its protein product is CASSYGGYYGYTF.